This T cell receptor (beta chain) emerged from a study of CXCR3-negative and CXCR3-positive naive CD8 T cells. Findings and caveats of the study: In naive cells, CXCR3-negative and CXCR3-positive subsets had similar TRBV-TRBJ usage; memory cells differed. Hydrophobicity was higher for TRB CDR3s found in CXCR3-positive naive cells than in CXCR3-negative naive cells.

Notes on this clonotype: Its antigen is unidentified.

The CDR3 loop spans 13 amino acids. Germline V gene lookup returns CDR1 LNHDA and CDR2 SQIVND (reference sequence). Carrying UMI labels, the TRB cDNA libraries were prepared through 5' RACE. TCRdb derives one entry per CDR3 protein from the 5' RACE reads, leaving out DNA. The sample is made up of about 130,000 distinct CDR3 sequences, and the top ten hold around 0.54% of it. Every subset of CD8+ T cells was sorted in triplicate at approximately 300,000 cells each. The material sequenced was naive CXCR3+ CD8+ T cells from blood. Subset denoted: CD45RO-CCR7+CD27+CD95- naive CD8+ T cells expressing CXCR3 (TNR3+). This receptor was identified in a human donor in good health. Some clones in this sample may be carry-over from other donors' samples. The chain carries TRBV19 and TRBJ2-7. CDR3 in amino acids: CASADRPNYEQYF.